The source of this T cell receptor beta chain is a study of cytomegalovirus exposure and HLA in healthy donors. Study results and limitations: Overall, approximately 150 TCR beta chains were annotated as cytomegalovirus-associated. For most TCR sequences rarity was the rule, although some public TCRs occurred in many donors. The classifier was said to identify cytomegalovirus status with high specificity and sensitivity. One later analysis, an examination of the approximately 120 validation repertoires, found that first-cohort TCR clusters tended to co-occur in them.

Notes on this clone: Its antigen is not known.

Profiling relied on immunoSEQ multiplex PCR, and the TCRdb table lists in-frame clones only, not all of them. The sample consists of around 170,000 clones, 88% of them appearing once. The specimen was PBMCs. The TCR originated in a man aged 18-30 years in good health and CMV-seronegative.

CDR3: CASSLGQREGLYEQYF. The DNA for the CDR3 is TGTGCCAGCAGCTTAGGGCAGCGGGAGGGCCTCTACGAGCAGTACTTC. The rearrangement uses TRBV13 and TRBJ2-7, with 10 bases lining up with TRBD2. Germline trimming cut 0 bases from V and 3 bases from J; bases unmatched to any gene: 5. Germline V gives CDR1 PRHDT, CDR2 FYEKMQ (reference sequence). The CDR3 contains 16 residues. Full variable domain (missing parts from reference TRBV13 and TRBJ2-7): AAGVIQSPRHLIKEKRETATLKCYPIPRHDTVYWYQQGPGQDPQFLISFYEKMQSDKGSIPDRFSAQQFSDYHSELNMSSLELGDSALYFCASSLGQREGLYEQYFGPGTRLTVT.